Following are 15 T cell receptor beta chains from one sample sequenced in a study of blood T cell repertoires in COVID-19. Sequenced by immunoSEQ multiplex PCR; TCRdb stores in-frame clones only, minus some. The table lists about 140,000 clones, 80% to 85% of them singletons. The sequencing sample was made of PBMCs or T cells enriched from blood (not recorded which). These receptors originate from a man between 40 and 49 years old with acute COVID-19.

In nucleotides, the CDR3 is TGTGCCAGCAGCTTGGCTGGGCAGACCTACGAGCAGTACTTC. Its protein is CASSLAGQTYEQYF. The rearrangement joins TRBV5-6 to TRBJ2-7, with unresolved D. CDR1 is SGHDT and CDR2 is YYEEEE in the germline V gene. This CDR3 has 14 residues. V was cut by 0 bases and J by 2 bases, with 9 bases left in between.

This sequence joins TRBV18 and TRBJ1-6, with 10 bases fitting TRBD1. V dropped 5 bases and J dropped 8; count of bases not matched to a gene: 6. Germline CDR1 is KGHSH and CDR2 is LQKENI. The CDR3 length is 15 residues. The chain's CDR3 is CASSSAGTGDSPLHF. The CDR3 DNA sequence: TGTGCCAGCTCATCCGCCGGGACAGGGGATTCACCCCTCCACTTT. Drawing the rest from reference TRBV18 and TRBJ1-6, the complete variable domain is NAGVMQNPRHLVRRRGQEARLRCSPMKGHSHVYWYRQLPEEGLKFMVYLQKENIIDESGMPKERFSAEFPKEGPSILRIQQVVRGDSAAYFCASSSAGTGDSPLHFGNGTRLTVT.

This clone is a singleton in its sample. The rearrangement links TRBV6-1 to TRBJ2-5, with TRBD2 matching over 12 bases. Germline CDR1 is MNHNS and CDR2 is SASEGT. The CDR3 length is 12 residues. The junction had 3 bases not matched to a gene; V was cut back by 5 bases and J by 11 bases. The CDR3 here is CASSKLAGGQYF. Written as DNA, the CDR3 is TGTGCCAGCAGTAAACTAGCGGGAGGACAGTACTTC.

This clone is a singleton in its sample. The rearrangement uses TRBV27 and TRBJ2-1; 12 nucleotides match TRBD2. Trimming cost V 4 bases and J 7 bases; bases outside gene matches: 20. Germline CDR1 reads MNHEY; CDR2 reads SMNVEV (reference sequence). This CDR3 has 20 amino acids. The CDR3 reads CASSSPLAGGNFEGWNEQFF. The DNA of the CDR3 is TGTGCCAGCAGTTCACCCCTAGCGGGAGGGAATTTTGAGGGTTGGAATGAGCAGTTCTTC.

The chain joins TRBV2 to TRBJ2-7; 10 positions agree with TRBD1. CDR3 size: 13 residues. V was pared by 4 bases and J by 6 bases, with 3 bases of the junction left unmatched. From germline, CDR1 is SNHLY and CDR2 FYNNEI. Written as DNA, the CDR3 is TGTGCCAGCAGTGGGGGACAGGGGAGCGAGCAGTACTTC. It yields the protein CASSGGQGSEQYF.

J is TRBJ2-1 and V is TRBV19, with 13 bases lining up with TRBD2. With V trimmed by 10 bases and J by 6 bases, 9 bases remained unmatched. Germline CDR1 reads LNHDA; CDR2 reads SQIVND (reference sequence). The CDR3 spans 15 residues. The DNA for the CDR3 is TGTGCCACCCGTCAACTAGCGGGAGGGACCAATGAGCAGTTCTTC. Protein product: CATRQLAGGTNEQFF.

This clone was counted once. V and J are TRBV28 and TRBJ1-2; TRBD1 matches at 10 bases. J gave up 7 bases and V 0 bases, and 5 bases lay outside the gene matches. Germline values: CDR1 MDHEN, CDR2 SYDVKM. The CDR3 consists of 15 residues. The CDR3: CASSLWKRQGAGYTF. CDR3 DNA sequence: TGTGCCAGCAGTTTATGGAAGAGACAGGGGGCTGGCTACACCTTC.

The chain uses TRBV4-3 and TRBJ2-3; 7 nucleotides align to TRBD1. V gave up 1 base and J gave up 6 bases; unmatched junction bases: 1. The germline CDR1 and CDR2 sequences are LGHNA and YSLEER. The CDR3 runs 13 residues. The CDR3 DNA is TGCGCCAGCAGCCAAGCCAGGGGGGATACGCAGTATTTT. It translates to CASSQARGDTQYF.

This rearrangement joins TRBV5-5 to TRBJ2-2; 11 nucleotides align to TRBD1. The V segment lost 1 base and the J segment 8 bases; nucleotides outside the gene matches: 7. Germline V CDR1 and CDR2: SGHKS, YYEKEE (reference sequence). The CDR3 sequence is 16 residues long. The CDR3 DNA reads as TGTGCCAGCAGCTTGATCGGACAGGGGGCGTTAGGGGAGCTGTTTTTT. This sequence encodes CASSLIGQGALGELFF.

The chain combines TRBV4-1 with TRBJ2-3; maybe TRBD1 (6 bases). The germline V gene has CDR1 MGHRA and CDR2 YSYEKL. This CDR3 region has 13 residues. Trimming removed 4 bases from V and 4 bases from J, with 9 bases in between. CDR3: CASSPRGPDTQYF. DNA for the CDR3: TGCGCCAGCAGCCCCAGGGGCCCAGATACGCAGTATTTT.

The genes are TRBV7-9 and TRBJ2-3, with D perhaps matching TRBD2 (5 bases). The CDR3 has 13 residues. Germline V lookup: CDR1 SEHNR, CDR2 FQNEAQ (reference sequence). Trimming pared 4 bases from V and 4 bases from J, leaving 9 bases between. The DNA for the CDR3 is TGTGCCAGCAGCTACGGGATCTCAGATACGCAGTATTTT. It encodes CASSYGISDTQYF.

The chain recombines TRBV7-2 with TRBJ1-5, with a tentative D call TRBD1 (6 bases). Trimming removed 3 bases at V and 6 bases at J, with 15 bases between. The CDR3 sequence is 15 residues long. Germline V gene sequence: CDR1 SGHTA, CDR2 FQGNSA. CDR3 sequence: CASSFSGTNSQPQHF. CDR3 DNA: TGTGCCAGCAGCTTTTCCGGGACAAACAGTCAGCCCCAGCATTTT.

The chain combines TRBV4-3 with TRBJ2-1, with unresolved D. The V end lost 0 bases, the J end lost 6 bases, and 9 bases lay between the germline ends. This CDR3 is built from 14 residues. The V gene's germline CDR1 is LGHNA and CDR2 YSLEER. Here the CDR3 reads CASSQERLSNEQFF. The CDR3, as DNA: TGCGCCAGCAGCCAAGAAAGACTGAGCAATGAGCAGTTCTTC.

This clone was seen once. The genes are TRBV7-8 and TRBJ2-1; TRBD2 matches at 13 bases. The germline V gene has CDR1 SGHVS and CDR2 FQNEAQ. CDR3 length equals 18 residues. J was trimmed by 0 bases and V by 5 bases; bases with no gene match: 7. The CDR3 sequence is CASSPGTSGIVSYNEQFF. DNA for the CDR3: TGTGCCAGCAGCCCGGGGACTAGCGGGATTGTCTCCTACAATGAGCAGTTCTTC.

The chain links TRBV9 to TRBJ2-7; TRBD2 agrees at 10 bases. Germline CDR1 and CDR2: SGDLS and YYNGEE. J lost 3 bases, V lost 3 bases, and 3 bases had no gene match. CDR3 size: 14 residues. The DNA of the CDR3 is TGTGCCAGCAGCGGGACTAGCGGATTCTACGAGCAGTACTTC. Its protein is CASSGTSGFYEQYF. Filled out from reference TRBV9 and TRBJ2-7, the complete variable domain reads DSGVTQTPKHLITATGQRVTLRCSPRSGDLSVYWYQQSLDQGLQFLIQYYNGEERAKGNILERFSAQQFPDLHSELNLSSLELGDSALYFCASSGTSGFYEQYFGPGTRLTVT.